This record looks at one TCR beta chain sequence and its context. Its antigen is not known. The data stem from a study of cytomegalovirus exposure and HLA in healthy donors. The CDR3 is 12 amino acids. Germline V gene sequence: CDR1 MNHNS, CDR2 SASEGT. Deletions cut 2 bases from V and 9 bases from J, with 11 bases between. Study observations and caveats: Immune exposure information available was restricted to CMV serostatus. TCR association rates varied by HLA locus in a later analysis, with DRB1 highest and HLA-C lowest. Later analysis demonstrated an association between a missense DCLRE1C variant and TCR beta V- and J-gene trimming.

PCR involved 60 Vbeta and 13 Jbeta primers. Data came from immunoSEQ multiplex PCR; TCRdb stores just in-frame clones and leaves some out. The data contain around 200,000 clones, approximately 86% of them seen just once; the ten biggest clones take up less than 0.35%. The chain combines TRBV6-1 with TRBJ2-7; D gene ambiguous. This receptor was taken from a woman younger than 45 in good health and CMV-seronegative. The sample taken for sequencing was PBMCs. The CDR3 region is CASSENWQSQYF. As DNA, the CDR3 is TGTGCCAGCAGTGAAAATTGGCAGTCGCAGTACTTC.